This T cell receptor (beta chain) stems from a study of identical twins. From the 5' RACE reads, TCRdb called clonotypes with MiXCR, one entry per CDR3 protein. The table includes some 1,600,000 distinct CDR3 sequences, roughly a third detected once. This CDR3 has 16 amino acids. V was cut by 4 bases and J by 4 bases, with 16 bases left in between. Germline CDR1 SGHAT, CDR2 FQNNGV. This TCR was sampled from a newborn girl in good health. The V gene is TRBV11-2, the J gene TRBJ1-4; D is perhaps TRBD1 (6 bases). What was sequenced was cord blood. The CDR3 DNA follows: TGTGCCAGCAGCTCAATTCGGGACACCTTTAATGAAAAACTGTTTTTT. Its protein is CASSSIRDTFNEKLFF.